This T cell receptor (beta chain) was found in a study of CD8+CD57+ T cells in acquired aplastic anemia. In the study overall: Quantities of DNA derived from sorted CD4+ and CD8+ cells averaged roughly 3 ug.

This clonotype was counted a single time. Its cognate antigen is unknown. Genomic DNA was employed as the template in profiling TCR beta VDJ and CDR3. MiXCR, applied by TCRdb to the reads, yields one record per CDR3 protein. The repertoire has about 150,000 distinct CDR3 sequences, just over 50% of them found once; the top ten carry roughly 12%. The patients chosen for sequencing had shown expansion of CD8+CD57+ cells (detected by flow cytometry). The germline V gene encodes CDR1 SGHTA and CDR2 FQGNSA. The germline V and J ends were trimmed by 6 bases and 2 bases, with 10 bases remaining between them. The CDR3 length is 13 residues. General study points: Patients had around 28 CD8+ CDR3 sequences in common with controls (the shared set). Controls and patients did not differ significantly in CD8+ Simpson's diversity.

The receptor was isolated from a human donor with aplastic anemia. The V gene is TRBV7-2, the J gene TRBJ1-1; D is unresolved. Sequencing used sorted CD4+, CD8+, or CD8+CD57+ T cells (not recorded which) from PBMCs. Written as DNA, the CDR3 is TGTGCCAGCAGATATACAGACAACACTGAAGCTTTCTTT. It codes for CASRYTDNTEAFF.